The 7 T cell receptor beta chains below were found in one sample sequenced in a study of sequential checkpoint blockade in melanoma. Only in-frame clones appear in the TCRdb table, and some are missing; sequencing was by immunoSEQ multiplex PCR. The table shows 8,000 or so clones, with about 20% occurring only once. As to treatment: randomized to nivolumab then ipilimumab (arm A) or the reverse (arm B). The sample consisted of tumor tissue (inferred from file names), taken from a patient given nivolumab and ipilimumab in sequence. Source of these receptors: a human donor with melanoma.

The chain recombines TRBV5-1 with TRBJ1-1; TRBD1 is a possible D gene (5 bases). Germline V gene sequence: CDR1 SGHRS, CDR2 YFSETQ. V lost 5 bases to trimming and J lost 6 bases, with 17 bases between them. This CDR3 is built from 14 residues. In nucleotides, the CDR3 is TGCGCCAGCAGACCACAGGCGGGGGGTCCTGAAGCTTTCTTT. Encoded protein: CASRPQAGGPEAFF.

By frequency in the sample, this clone is medium-sized (0.01 to 0.1%). DNA of the CDR3: TGTGCCTGGATGGATCTAGCGGGTGTGAATGAGCAGTTCTTC. Translating it yields CAWMDLAGVNEQFF. The chain couples TRBV30 to TRBJ2-1; 8 nucleotides line up with TRBD2. This CDR3 comprises 14 residues. With V trimmed by 4 bases and J by 7 bases, 9 bases remained unmatched. Germline V gene sequence: CDR1 GTSNPN, CDR2 SVGIG (reference sequence).

The chain joins TRBV19 to TRBJ2-2, with 10 positions matching TRBD2. Unmatched junction bases numbered 3, after V lost 4 bases and J lost 1 base. In germline, CDR1 is LNHDA, CDR2 SQIVND (reference sequence). This CDR3 region has 16 residues. Here the CDR3 DNA reads TGTGCCAGTAGTACAGGACTAGCGGTGAACACCGGGGAGCTGTTTTTT. It encodes CASSTGLAVNTGELFF.

V usage is TRBV15 and J usage is TRBJ1-5; weak D call: TRBD1 (6 bases). CDR1 is LNHNV and CDR2 is YYDKDF in the germline V gene (reference sequence). Trimming pared 1 base from V and 4 bases from J, leaving 8 bases between. The CDR3 covers 14 residues. CDR3 in DNA: TGTGCCACCAGCAGAGGACAGGAAAATCAGCCCCAGCATTTT. Its protein product is CATSRGQENQPQHF.

This clone has just a few counts. The CDR3: CASSTGKFNQPQHF. The CDR3 nucleotides read TGTGCCAGTTCAACAGGGAAGTTCAATCAGCCCCAGCATTTT. The chain couples TRBV19 to TRBJ1-5, with TRBD1 as a possible D gene (6 bases). Germline assignment: CDR1 LNHDA and CDR2 SQIVND (reference sequence). Trimming took 8 bases from V and 3 from J, leaving 14 bases between them. CDR3 length: 14 amino acids.

In its sample, this clone ranks as medium-sized. The chain combines TRBV9 with TRBJ1-4, with TRBD1 as a possible D gene (5 bases). Germline CDR1 and CDR2: SGDLS and YYNGEE. The CDR3 totals 15 residues. The V and J ends lost 3 bases and 2 bases respectively, with 11 bases between them. The CDR3: CASSEGGGTNEKLFF. The DNA for the CDR3 is TGTGCCAGCAGCGAAGGCGGGGGTACTAATGAAAAACTGTTTTTT.

The genes are TRBV9 and TRBJ2-1; D may be TRBD2 (7 bases). Germline lookup yields CDR1 SGDLS and CDR2 YYNGEE. The CDR3 has 16 amino acids. V was clipped by 4 bases and J by 6 bases, with 20 bases between them. The CDR3: CASSRPLAEGGNEQFF. The CDR3 DNA reads TGTGCCAGCAGCCGACCCCTAGCGGAGGGGGGCAATGAGCAGTTCTTC.